What follows are 6 T cell receptor beta chains derived from one specimen sequenced in a study of T cell clonality in common variable immunodeficiency. What these receptors recognize is not known. Whole-study results and caveats: In common variable immunodeficiency, TCR beta chains reportedly carried fewer deletions and N-nucleotide insertions.

Profiling relied on immunoSEQ multiplex PCR, and the TCRdb table lists in-frame clones only, not all of them. This sample has 25,000 to 35,000 clones, each found more than once. The sequenced sample consisted of peripheral blood mononuclear cells. The receptors originated from a human donor with common variable immunodeficiency.

Comments on this clone: The sequenced fragment ends 3 residues before the CDR3 boundary, so the rest is inferred from the germline J gene. V is TRBV30 and J is TRBJ2-5, with TRBD2 identical over 13 bases. J was trimmed by 7 bases and V by 5 bases; bases with no gene match: 7. The germline CDR1 and CDR2 sequences are GTSNPN and SVGIG (reference sequence). CDR3 length equals 14 residues. The CDR3 sequence is CAWGTSGVLGTQYF. CDR3 DNA, as far as it was read: TGTGCCTGGGGGACTAGCGGGGTTCTCGGGACC.

To note about this clone: The CDR3 end lies 3 residues beyond the end of the read and is filled in from the germline J gene. The chain has TRBV18 and TRBJ2-1; D remains unclear. The V gene's germline CDR1 is KGHSH and CDR2 LQKENI. With 2 bases removed from V and 6 bases from J, the gap between germline ends came to 11 bases. This CDR3 has 14 amino acids. The part of the CDR3 DNA that was read is TGTGCCAGCTCACCAGAGACATTCCTCAATGAG. It yields the protein CASSPETFLNE. From start to end, the CDR3 is CASSPETFLNEQFF.

This clone was seen more than once but under ten times. The sequenced fragment ends 3 residues before the CDR3 boundary, so the rest is inferred from the germline J gene. The chain joins TRBV6-2 or TRBV6-3 to TRBJ2-2, with D perhaps matching TRBD1 (7 bases). This CDR3 comprises 17 residues. V gave up 5 bases and J gave up 2 bases, with 18 bases separating them. The germline CDR1 and CDR2 sequences are MNHEY and SVGEGT. The CDR3 bases that were read are TGTGCCAGCAGTCGTTGGGGGGACAGAAAAAACACCGGGGAG. Protein sequence: CASSRWGDRKNTGE. The whole CDR3 protein reads CASSRWGDRKNTGELFF.

This clone was counted only a few times. The read gets to within 3 residues of the CDR3 end, and the germline J gene fills in the rest. The genes are TRBV6-1 and TRBJ2-7; 7 bases map to TRBD1. This CDR3 region has 14 residues. The V gene end was trimmed by 3 bases and the J gene end by 4 bases; junction bases not matched to a gene: 6. CDR1 and CDR2 from the germline V gene are MNHNS and SASEGT. CDR3 bases read: TGTGCCAGCAGTGACACCGGGACAGCTTACGAG. Protein: CASSDTGTAYE. The entire CDR3 reads CASSDTGTAYEQYF.

The sequenced part of the CDR3 DNA is TGTGCCAGCAGCTTCATGGGCGAGGGGACTGAA. Amino acid sequence: CASSFMGEGTE. Given in full, the CDR3 is CASSFMGEGTEAFF. The genes are TRBV7-2 and TRBJ1-1; D is perhaps TRBD1 (5 bases). The CDR3 end falls 3 residues outside the read, so it is completed with the germline J gene. Trimming left V 3 bases short and J 5 bases short, with 13 bases between. Germline CDR1 reads SGHTA; CDR2 reads FQGNSA. There are 14 residues in the CDR3.

Many counts were recorded for this clone. Read sequence stops 3 residues before the CDR3 end, and the germline J gene provides the missing end. Other DNA sequences in the same sample also yield this CDR3. The V and J genes are TRBV7-2 and TRBJ2-5; D unclear. The germline gives CDR1 SGHTA, CDR2 FQGNSA. V shed 0 bases and J shed 3 bases, with 5 bases lying between them. CDR3 length: 13 amino acids. CDR3 DNA (partial): TGTGCCAGCAGCTTAGCACGGGAAGAGACC. Translation gives CASSLAREET. The CDR3, in full, reads CASSLAREETQYF.